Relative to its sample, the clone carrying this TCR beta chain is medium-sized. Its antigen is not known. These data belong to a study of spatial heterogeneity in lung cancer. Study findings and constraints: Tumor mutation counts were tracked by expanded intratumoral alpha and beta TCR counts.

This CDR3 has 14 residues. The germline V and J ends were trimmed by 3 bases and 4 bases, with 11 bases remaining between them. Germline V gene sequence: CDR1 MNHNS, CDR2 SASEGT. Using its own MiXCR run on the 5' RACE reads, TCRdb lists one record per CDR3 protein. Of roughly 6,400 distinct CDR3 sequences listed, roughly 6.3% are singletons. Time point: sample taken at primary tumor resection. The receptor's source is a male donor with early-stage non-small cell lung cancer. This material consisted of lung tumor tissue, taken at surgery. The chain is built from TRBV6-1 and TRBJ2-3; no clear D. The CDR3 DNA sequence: TGTGCCAGCAGTGAGCCCACCTCCCCAGATACGCAGTATTTT. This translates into CASSEPTSPDTQYF.